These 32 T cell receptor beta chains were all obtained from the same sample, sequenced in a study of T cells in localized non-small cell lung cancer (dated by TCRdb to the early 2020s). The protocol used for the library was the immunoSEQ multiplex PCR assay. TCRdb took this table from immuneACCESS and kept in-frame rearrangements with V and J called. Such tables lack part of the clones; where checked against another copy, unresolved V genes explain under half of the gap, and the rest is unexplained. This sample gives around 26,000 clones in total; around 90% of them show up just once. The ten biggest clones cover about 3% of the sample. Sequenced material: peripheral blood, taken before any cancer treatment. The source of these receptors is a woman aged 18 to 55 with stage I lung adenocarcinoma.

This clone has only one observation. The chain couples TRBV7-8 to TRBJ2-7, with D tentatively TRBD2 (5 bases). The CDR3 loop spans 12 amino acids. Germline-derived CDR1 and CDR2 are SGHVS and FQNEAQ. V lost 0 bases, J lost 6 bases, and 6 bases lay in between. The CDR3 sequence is CASSLAAGEQYF. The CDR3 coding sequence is TGTGCCAGCAGCTTAGCGGCGGGCGAGCAGTACTTC. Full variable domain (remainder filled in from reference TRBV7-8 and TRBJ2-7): GAGVSQSPRYKVAKRGQDVALRCDPISGHVSLFWYQQALGQGPEFLTYFQNEAQLDKSGLPSDRFFAERPEGSVSTLKIQRTQQEDSAVYLCASSLAAGEQYFGPGTRLTVT.

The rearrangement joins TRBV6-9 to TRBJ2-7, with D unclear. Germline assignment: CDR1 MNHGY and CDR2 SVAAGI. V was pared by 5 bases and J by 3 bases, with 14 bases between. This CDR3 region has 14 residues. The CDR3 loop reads CASSPLRSLYEQYF. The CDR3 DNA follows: TGTGCCAGCAGTCCACTGAGATCGCTCTACGAGCAGTACTTC.

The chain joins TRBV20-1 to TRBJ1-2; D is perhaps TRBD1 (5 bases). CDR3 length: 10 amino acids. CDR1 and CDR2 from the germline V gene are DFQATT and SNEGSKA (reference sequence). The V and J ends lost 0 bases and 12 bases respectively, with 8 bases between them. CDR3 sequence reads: CSARDGGHTF. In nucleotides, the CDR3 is TGCAGTGCTAGAGATGGGGGACACACCTTC.

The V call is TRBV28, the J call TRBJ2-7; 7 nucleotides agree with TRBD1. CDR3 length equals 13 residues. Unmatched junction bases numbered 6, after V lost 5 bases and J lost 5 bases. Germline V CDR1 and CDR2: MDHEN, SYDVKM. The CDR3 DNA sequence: TGTGCCAGCAGTCTCAGACAGGGTAACGAGCAGTACTTC. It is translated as CASSLRQGNEQYF.

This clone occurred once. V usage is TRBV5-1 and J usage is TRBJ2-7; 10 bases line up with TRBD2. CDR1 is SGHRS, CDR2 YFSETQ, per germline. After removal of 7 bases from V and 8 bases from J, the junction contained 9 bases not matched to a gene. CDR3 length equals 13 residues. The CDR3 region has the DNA TGCGCCAGCCAGAAGCGGGAGGGCGACCAGCAGTACTTC. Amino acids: CASQKREGDQQYF.

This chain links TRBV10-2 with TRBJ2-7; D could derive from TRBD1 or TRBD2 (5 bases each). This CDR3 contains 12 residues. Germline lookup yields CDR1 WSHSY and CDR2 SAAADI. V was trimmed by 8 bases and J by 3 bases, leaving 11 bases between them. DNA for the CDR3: TGCGCCAGCGGGACGGGGTTCTACGAGCAGTACTTC. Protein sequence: CASGTGFYEQYF.

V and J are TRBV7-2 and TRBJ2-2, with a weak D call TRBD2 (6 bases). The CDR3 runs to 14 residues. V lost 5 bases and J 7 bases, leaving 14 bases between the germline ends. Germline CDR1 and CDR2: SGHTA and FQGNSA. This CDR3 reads CASSPGRSHGELFF. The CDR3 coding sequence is TGTGCCAGCAGCCCAGGGAGGAGCCACGGGGAGCTGTTTTTT.

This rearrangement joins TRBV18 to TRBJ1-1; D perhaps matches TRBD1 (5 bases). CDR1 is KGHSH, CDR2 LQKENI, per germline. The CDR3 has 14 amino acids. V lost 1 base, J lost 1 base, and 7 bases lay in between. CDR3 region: CASSPRQTNTEAFF. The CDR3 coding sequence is TGTGCCAGCTCACCACGACAGACGAACACTGAAGCTTTCTTT.

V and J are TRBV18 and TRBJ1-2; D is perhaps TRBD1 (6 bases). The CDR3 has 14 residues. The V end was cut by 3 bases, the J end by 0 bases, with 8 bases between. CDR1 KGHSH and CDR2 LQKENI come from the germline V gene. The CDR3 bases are TGTGCCAGCTCACCCAGGGACACTAACTATGGCTACACCTTC. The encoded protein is CASSPRDTNYGYTF.

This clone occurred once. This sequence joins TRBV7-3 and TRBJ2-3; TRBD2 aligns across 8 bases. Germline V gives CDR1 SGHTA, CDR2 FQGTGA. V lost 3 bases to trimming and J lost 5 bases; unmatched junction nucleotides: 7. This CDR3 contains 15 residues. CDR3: CASSFSGVRGDTQYF. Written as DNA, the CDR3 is TGTGCCAGCAGCTTTAGCGGGGTCAGGGGAGATACGCAGTATTTT.

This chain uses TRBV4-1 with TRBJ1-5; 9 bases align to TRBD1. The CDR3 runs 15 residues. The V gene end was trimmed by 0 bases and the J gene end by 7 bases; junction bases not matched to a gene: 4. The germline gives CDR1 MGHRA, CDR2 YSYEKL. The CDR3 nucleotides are TGCGCCAGCAGCCAAGATGGGGGACAGGGACAGCCCCAGCATTTT. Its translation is CASSQDGGQGQPQHF.

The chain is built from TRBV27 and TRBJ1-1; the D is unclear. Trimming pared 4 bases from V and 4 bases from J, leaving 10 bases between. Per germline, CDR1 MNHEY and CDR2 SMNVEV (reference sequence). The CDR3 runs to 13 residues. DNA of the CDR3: TGTGCCAGCAGTTATTCCAGTGGCACTGAAGCTTTCTTT. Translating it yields CASSYSSGTEAFF.

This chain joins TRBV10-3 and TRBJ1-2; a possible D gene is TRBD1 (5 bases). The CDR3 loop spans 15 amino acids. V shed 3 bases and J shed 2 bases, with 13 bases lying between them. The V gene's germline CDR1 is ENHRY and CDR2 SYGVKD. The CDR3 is CAISDSAWGNYGYTF. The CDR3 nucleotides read TGTGCCATCAGTGACTCGGCGTGGGGGAACTATGGCTACACCTTC.

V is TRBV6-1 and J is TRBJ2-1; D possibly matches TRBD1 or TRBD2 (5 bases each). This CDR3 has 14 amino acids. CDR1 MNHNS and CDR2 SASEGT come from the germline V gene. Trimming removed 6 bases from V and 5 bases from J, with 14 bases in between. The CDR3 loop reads CASRTAGADNEQFF. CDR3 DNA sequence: TGTGCCAGCAGAACCGCCGGGGCCGACAATGAGCAGTTCTTC.

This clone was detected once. CDR3 DNA: TGTGCCTGGAGTCAGAGGAGGGCGAAGAACACTGAAGCTTTCTTT. The encoded protein is CAWSQRRAKNTEAFF. The chain joins TRBV30 to TRBJ1-1; D ambiguous. The CDR3 sequence is 15 residues long. CDR1 and CDR2 (germline): GTSNPN, SVGIG (reference sequence). Trimming left V 2 bases short and J 1 base short, with 14 bases between.

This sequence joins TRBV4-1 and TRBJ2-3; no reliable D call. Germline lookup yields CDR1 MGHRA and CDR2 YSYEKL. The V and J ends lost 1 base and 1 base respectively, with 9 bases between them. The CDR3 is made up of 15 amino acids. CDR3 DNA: TGCGCCAGCAGCCAAGTGGGAATTGGCACAGATACGCAGTATTTT. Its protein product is CASSQVGIGTDTQYF.

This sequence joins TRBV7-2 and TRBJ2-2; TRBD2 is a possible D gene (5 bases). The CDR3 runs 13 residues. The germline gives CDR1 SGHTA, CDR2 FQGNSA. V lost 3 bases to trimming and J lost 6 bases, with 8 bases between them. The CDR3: CASSFGLAGELFF. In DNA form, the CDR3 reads TGTGCCAGCAGCTTTGGACTCGCCGGGGAGCTGTTTTTT.

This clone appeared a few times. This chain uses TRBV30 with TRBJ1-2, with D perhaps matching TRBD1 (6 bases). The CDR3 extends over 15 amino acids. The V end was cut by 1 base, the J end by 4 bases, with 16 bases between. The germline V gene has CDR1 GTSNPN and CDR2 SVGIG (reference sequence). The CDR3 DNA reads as TGTGCCTGGAGTGAGGAGTGGGGGGCAGCCTATGGCTACACCTTC. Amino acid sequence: CAWSEEWGAAYGYTF.

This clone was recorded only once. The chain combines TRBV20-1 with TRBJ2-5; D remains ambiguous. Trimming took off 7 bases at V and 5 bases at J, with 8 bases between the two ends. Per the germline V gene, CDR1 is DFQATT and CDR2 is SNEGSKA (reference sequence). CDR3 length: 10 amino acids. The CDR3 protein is CSGGVETQYF. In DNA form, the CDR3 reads TGCAGTGGTGGGGTGGAGACCCAGTACTTC.

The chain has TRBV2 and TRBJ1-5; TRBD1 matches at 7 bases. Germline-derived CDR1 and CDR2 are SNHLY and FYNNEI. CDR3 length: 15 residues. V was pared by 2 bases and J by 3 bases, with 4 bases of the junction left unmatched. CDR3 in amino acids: CASSERQGANQPQHF. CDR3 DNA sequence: TGTGCCAGCAGTGAAAGACAGGGAGCCAATCAGCCCCAGCATTTT.

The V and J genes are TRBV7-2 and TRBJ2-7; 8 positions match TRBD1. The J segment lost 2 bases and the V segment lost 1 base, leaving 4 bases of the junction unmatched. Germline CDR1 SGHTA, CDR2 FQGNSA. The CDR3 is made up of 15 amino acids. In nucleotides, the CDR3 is TGTGCCAGCAGCTTAGGACAGGGGTTCGCCTACGAGCAGTACTTC. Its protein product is CASSLGQGFAYEQYF.

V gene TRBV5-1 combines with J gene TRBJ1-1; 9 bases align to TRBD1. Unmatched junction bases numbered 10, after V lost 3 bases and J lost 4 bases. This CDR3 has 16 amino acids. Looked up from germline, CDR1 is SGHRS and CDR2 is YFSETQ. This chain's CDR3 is CASSSSRDRETTEAFF. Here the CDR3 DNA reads TGCGCCAGCAGCTCGTCCCGGGACAGGGAAACCACTGAAGCTTTCTTT.

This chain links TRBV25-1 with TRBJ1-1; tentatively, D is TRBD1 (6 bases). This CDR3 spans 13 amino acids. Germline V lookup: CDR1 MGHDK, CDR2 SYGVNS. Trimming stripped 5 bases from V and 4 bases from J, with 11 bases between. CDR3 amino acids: CASSLTGSTEAFF. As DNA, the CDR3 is TGTGCCAGCAGTCTCACAGGGTCCACTGAAGCTTTCTTT.

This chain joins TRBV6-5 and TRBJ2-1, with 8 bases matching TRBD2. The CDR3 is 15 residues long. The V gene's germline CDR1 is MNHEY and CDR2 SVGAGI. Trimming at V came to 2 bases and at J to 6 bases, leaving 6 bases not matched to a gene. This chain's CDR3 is CASSYVAGGFNEQFF. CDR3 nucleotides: TGTGCCAGCAGTTACGTGGCGGGAGGTTTCAATGAGCAGTTCTTC.

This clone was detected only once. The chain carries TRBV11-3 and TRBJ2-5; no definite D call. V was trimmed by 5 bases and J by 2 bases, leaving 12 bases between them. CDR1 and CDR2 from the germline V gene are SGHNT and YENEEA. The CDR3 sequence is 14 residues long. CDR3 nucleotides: TGTGCCAGCAGCCCCGACTTGGTTCAAGAGACCCAGTACTTC. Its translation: CASSPDLVQETQYF.

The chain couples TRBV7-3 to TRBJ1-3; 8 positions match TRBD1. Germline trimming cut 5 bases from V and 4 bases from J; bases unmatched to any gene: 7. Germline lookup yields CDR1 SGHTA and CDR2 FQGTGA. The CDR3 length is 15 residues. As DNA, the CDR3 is TGTGCCAGCAGCCCTGCAGGGGGCCTCGGAAACACCATATATTTT. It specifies CASSPAGGLGNTIYF.

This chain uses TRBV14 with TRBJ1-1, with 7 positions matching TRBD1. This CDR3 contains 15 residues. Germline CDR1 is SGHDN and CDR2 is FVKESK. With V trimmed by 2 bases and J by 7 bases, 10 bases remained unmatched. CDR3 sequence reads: CASSQPRTGPIEAFF. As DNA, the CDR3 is TGTGCCAGCAGCCAACCCAGGACAGGCCCCATTGAAGCTTTCTTT. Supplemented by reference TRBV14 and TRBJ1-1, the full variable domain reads EAGVTQFPSHSVIEKGQTVTLRCDPISGHDNLYWYRRVMGKEIKFLLHFVKESKQDESGMPNNRFLAERTGGTYSTLKVQPAELEDSGVYFCASSQPRTGPIEAFFGQGTRLTVV.

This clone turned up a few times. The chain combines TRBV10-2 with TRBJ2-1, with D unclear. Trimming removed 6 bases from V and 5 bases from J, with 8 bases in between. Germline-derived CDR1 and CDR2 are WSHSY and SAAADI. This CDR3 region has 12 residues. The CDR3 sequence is CASREANNEQFF. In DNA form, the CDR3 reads TGCGCCAGCAGAGAGGCGAACAATGAGCAGTTCTTC.

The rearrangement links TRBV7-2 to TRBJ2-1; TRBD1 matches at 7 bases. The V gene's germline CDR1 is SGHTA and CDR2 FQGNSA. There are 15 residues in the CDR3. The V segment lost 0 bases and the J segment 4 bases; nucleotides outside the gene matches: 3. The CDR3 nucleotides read TGTGCCAGCAGCTTAGCAGGGACAGAATACAATGAGCAGTTCTTC. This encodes CASSLAGTEYNEQFF.

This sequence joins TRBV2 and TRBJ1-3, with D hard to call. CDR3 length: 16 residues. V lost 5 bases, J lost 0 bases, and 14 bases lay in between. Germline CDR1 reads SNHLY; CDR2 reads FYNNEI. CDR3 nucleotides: TGTGCCAGCAGTCTTCGGCCGGCTCTCTCTGGAAACACCATATATTTT. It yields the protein CASSLRPALSGNTIYF.

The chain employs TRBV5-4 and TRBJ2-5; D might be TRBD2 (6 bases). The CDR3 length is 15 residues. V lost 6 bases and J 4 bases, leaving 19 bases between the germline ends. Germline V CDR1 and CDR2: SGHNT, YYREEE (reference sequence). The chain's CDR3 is CASTGEPGLRETQYF. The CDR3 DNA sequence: TGTGCCAGCACTGGGGAGCCGGGACTCAGAGAGACCCAGTACTTC.

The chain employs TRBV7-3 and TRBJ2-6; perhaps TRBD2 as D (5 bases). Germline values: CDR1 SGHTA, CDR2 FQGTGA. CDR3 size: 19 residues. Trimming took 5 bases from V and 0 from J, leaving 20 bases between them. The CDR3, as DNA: TGTGCCAGCAGCCCCTCAAGGAGGCGGCTTGACTCTGGGGCCAACGTCCTGACTTTC. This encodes CASSPSRRRLDSGANVLTF.